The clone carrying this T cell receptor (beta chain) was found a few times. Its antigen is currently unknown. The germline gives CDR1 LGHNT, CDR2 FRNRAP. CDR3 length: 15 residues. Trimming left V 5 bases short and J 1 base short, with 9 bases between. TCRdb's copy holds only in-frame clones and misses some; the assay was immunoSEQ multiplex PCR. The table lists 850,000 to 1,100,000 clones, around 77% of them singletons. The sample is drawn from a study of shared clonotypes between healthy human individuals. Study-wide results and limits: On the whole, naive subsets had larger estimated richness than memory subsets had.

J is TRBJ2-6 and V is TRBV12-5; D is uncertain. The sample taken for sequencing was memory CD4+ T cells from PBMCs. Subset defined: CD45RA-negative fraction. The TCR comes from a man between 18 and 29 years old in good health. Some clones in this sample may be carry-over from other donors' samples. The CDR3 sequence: CASGPGVSGANVLTF. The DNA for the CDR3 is TGTGCTAGTGGTCCGGGTGTATCTGGGGCCAACGTCCTGACTTTC.